This TCR beta chain was identified in a study of cytomegalovirus exposure and HLA in healthy donors. Whole-study findings and limits: It was likely that a cluster of highly shared sequence variants was a sequencing artifact.

This CDR3 spans 13 amino acids. Germline V lookup: CDR1 MDHEN, CDR2 SYDVKM. The PCR contained 60 Vbeta and 13 Jbeta primers. TCRdb's copy holds only in-frame clones and misses some; the assay was immunoSEQ multiplex PCR. The sample has about 200,000 clones; around 77% are singletons. Details on this clone: No antigen is known for it. Compared with germline, one end of the junction differs, possibly owing to a read error.

The chain links TRBV28 to TRBJ1-2; 12 bases line up with TRBD1. The sample taken for sequencing was PBMCs. The receptor comes from a woman aged 25 to 39 in good health and CMV-seronegative. CDR3 in amino acids: CAGRDRGRSGYPF. The CDR3 DNA is TGTGCCGGACGGGACAGGGGGCGAAGTGGCTACCCCTTC.